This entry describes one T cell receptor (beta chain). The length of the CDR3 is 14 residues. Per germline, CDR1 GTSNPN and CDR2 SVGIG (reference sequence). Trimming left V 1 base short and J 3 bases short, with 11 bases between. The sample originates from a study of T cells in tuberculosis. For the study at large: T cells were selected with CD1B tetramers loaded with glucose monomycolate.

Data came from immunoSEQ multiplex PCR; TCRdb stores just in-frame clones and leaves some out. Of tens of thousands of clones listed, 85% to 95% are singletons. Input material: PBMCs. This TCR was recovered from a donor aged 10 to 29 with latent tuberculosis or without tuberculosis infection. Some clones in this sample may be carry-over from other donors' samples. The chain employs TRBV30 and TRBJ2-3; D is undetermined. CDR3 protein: CAWSGQEWTDTQYF. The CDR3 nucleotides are TGTGCCTGGAGTGGGCAGGAATGGACAGATACGCAGTATTTT.